This TCR beta chain was identified during a study of control samples from healthy donors and cancer patients (dated by TCRdb to the early 2020s). The library was made by the immunoSEQ multiplex PCR assay. TCRdb took over this immuneACCESS table, retaining in-frame rearrangements with V and J assigned. Such tables are incomplete; in checked studies, under half of the missing clones stem from an unresolved V gene, and the remainder is unexplained. This sample has roughly 200,000 clones in its table, and around 93% of those were observed once. In total, the top ten clones hold approximately 1.5% of the sample. About this clone itself: Its antigen remains unidentified. Base qualities were left out, and no much larger clone turns up one base away.

Inclusive of the bounding cysteine and phenylalanine, the CDR3 is 16 residues long. Just the 48-base CDR3 DNA is kept, in frame starting at base 1. CDR1 and CDR2, looked up from the germline V gene, are SGHRS and YFSETQ. The junction shows trimming of 0 bases on V and 4 bases on J, and the gene matches do not reach 5 bases of it. The chain is assembled from TRBV5-1 and TRBJ2-1, and TRBD1 aligns with 9 junction nucleotides. The TCR comes from a man between 18 and 29 years old in good health. Source material: blood. Here is the DNA: TGCGCCAGCAGCTTGGGGGACAGGGAACTTTACAATGAGCAGTTCTTC. It specifies CASSLGDRELYNEQFF.